This entry lists 27 T cell receptor beta chains sequenced from one sample in a study of blood T cell repertoires in COVID-19. The repertoire was sequenced with immunoSEQ multiplex PCR; TCRdb's copy has only in-frame clones and lacks some. The sample consists of some 180,000 clones, 80% of them appearing once. The sample consisted of PBMCs or T cells enriched from blood (not recorded which). These receptors all stem from a man between 60 and 70 years old who had been exposed to COVID-19.

This chain joins TRBV7-6 and TRBJ2-1; 11 nucleotides line up with TRBD2. The CDR3 is 17 amino acids. V lost 5 bases and J lost 0; bases outside the gene matches: 6. Germline V lookup: CDR1 SGHVS, CDR2 FNYEAQ. In DNA form, the CDR3 reads TGTGCCAGCAGCCCGGGGACTAGCGGAAACTCCTACAATGAGCAGTTCTTC. This translates into CASSPGTSGNSYNEQFF.

V and J are TRBV12-5 and TRBJ1-3; D possibly corresponds to TRBD1 (5 bases). The CDR3 length is 14 residues. Germline V CDR1 and CDR2: LGHNT, FRNRAP. V was trimmed by 6 bases and J by 8 bases, leaving 17 bases between them. CDR3 sequence reads: CASGLGDFADTIYF. The CDR3 DNA sequence: TGTGCTAGTGGCCTTGGGGACTTTGCGGACACCATATATTTT.

The CDR3 spells CASSDRDRSYEQYF. The CDR3, as DNA: TGTGCCAGCAGCGACCGGGACAGGTCCTACGAGCAGTACTTC. The chain joins TRBV9 to TRBJ2-7, with 8 bases matching TRBD1. The CDR3 has 14 residues. Germline loops: CDR1 SGDLS, CDR2 YYNGEE. The junction had 3 bases not matched to a gene; V was cut back by 3 bases and J by 1 base.

V is TRBV30 and J is TRBJ2-1, with TRBD2 identical over 9 bases. There are 16 residues in the CDR3. Trimming took 5 bases from V and 8 from J; bases not matched to a gene: 16. Germline CDR1 is GTSNPN and CDR2 is SVGIG (reference sequence). In DNA form, the CDR3 reads TGTGCCTGGGCCGCCCCCGCGGGAGGGCCGATATATGAGCAGTTCTTC. As protein: CAWAAPAGGPIYEQFF.

The chain carries TRBV6-5 and TRBJ1-4, with D perhaps TRBD1 (5 bases). This CDR3 region has 12 residues. CDR1 and CDR2 (germline): MNHEY, SVGAGI. V shed 6 bases and J shed 7 bases, with 9 bases lying between them. CDR3 amino acids: CASRQAGEKLFF. The CDR3, as DNA: TGTGCCAGCAGACAGGCCGGTGAAAAACTGTTTTTT.

The V and J genes are TRBV2 and TRBJ1-4, with unresolved D. V was pared by 4 bases and J by 7 bases, with 16 bases between. In germline, CDR1 is SNHLY, CDR2 FYNNEI. This CDR3 contains 15 residues. The CDR3 sequence is CASSVEPPLGEKLFF. CDR3 bases: TGTGCCAGCAGTGTTGAACCCCCTCTAGGTGAAAAACTGTTTTTT.

V and J are TRBV4-3 and TRBJ2-7; 11 nucleotides agree with TRBD1. There are 15 residues in the CDR3. Per germline, CDR1 LGHNA and CDR2 YSLEER. V dropped 1 base and J dropped 7; count of bases not matched to a gene: 6. The chain's CDR3 is CASSQGPGQGDEQYF. Written as DNA, the CDR3 is TGCGCCAGCAGCCAAGGCCCGGGACAGGGGGATGAGCAGTACTTC.

The V gene is TRBV6-5, the J gene TRBJ2-7; 7 bases align to TRBD1. This CDR3 has 15 residues. V gave up 6 bases and J gave up 6 bases; unmatched junction bases: 14. The V gene's germline CDR1 is MNHEY and CDR2 SVGAGI. The CDR3 DNA is TGTGCCAGCAGCCTGTCCAGGACAGGCGGAGGCGAGCAGTACTTC. Residues: CASSLSRTGGGEQYF.

The rearrangement uses TRBV15 and TRBJ1-3, with TRBD1 as a possible D gene (6 bases). Trimming shortened V by 0 bases and J by 8 bases, and 14 bases separated the two germline ends. The CDR3 is made up of 15 amino acids. Germline V gene lookup returns CDR1 LNHNV and CDR2 YYDKDF (reference sequence). The CDR3 region is CATSRDRQAGYTIYF. The CDR3 nucleotides are TGTGCCACCAGCAGAGACCGACAGGCCGGCTACACCATATATTTT. Complete variable domain (other parts from reference TRBV15 and TRBJ1-3): DAMVIQNPRYQVTQFGKPVTLSCSQTLNHNVMYWYQQKSSQAPKLLFHYYDKDFNNEADTPDNFQSRRPNTSFCFLDIRSPGLGDTAMYLCATSRDRQAGYTIYFGEGSWLTVV.

V usage is TRBV12-3 or TRBV12-4 and J usage is TRBJ2-2; D unclear. V was pared by 1 base and J by 8 bases, with 8 bases between. This CDR3 is built from 13 residues. CDR3 amino acids: CASSLVVRGELFF. Written as DNA, the CDR3 is TGTGCCAGCAGTTTAGTGGTGAGGGGGGAGCTGTTTTTT.

The V call is TRBV15, the J call TRBJ1-3; D is ambiguous. V lost 4 bases to trimming and J lost 2 bases, with 12 bases between them. The germline V gene encodes CDR1 LNHNV and CDR2 YYDKDF (reference sequence). The CDR3 runs 15 residues. This CDR3 reads CATSTYRTPGNTIYF. The DNA for the CDR3 is TGTGCCACCAGCACCTATCGGACTCCTGGAAACACCATATATTTT.

This rearrangement joins TRBV28 to TRBJ1-5; 7 positions match TRBD1. The CDR3 length is 15 residues. V was clipped by 3 bases and J by 4 bases; unmatched bases: 6. Germline CDR1 reads MDHEN; CDR2 reads SYDVKM. CDR3 residues: CASSFSDRVNQPQHF. The CDR3 region has the DNA TGTGCCAGCAGTTTTTCCGACAGGGTAAATCAGCCCCAGCATTTT.

The chain employs TRBV25-1 and TRBJ1-1; 8 bases match TRBD1. This CDR3 has 13 amino acids. Unmatched junction bases numbered 2, after V lost 4 bases and J lost 4 bases. Germline CDR1 reads MGHDK; CDR2 reads SYGVNS. In nucleotides, the CDR3 is TGTGCCAGCAGTGCAGGGGGCCCCACTGAAGCTTTCTTT. The encoded protein is CASSAGGPTEAFF.

This clone has a count of ten or more. The V gene is TRBV2, the J gene TRBJ2-1, with TRBD2 matching 13 bases. Germline CDR1 reads SNHLY; CDR2 reads FYNNEI. V gave up 7 bases and J gave up 9 bases; unmatched junction bases: 9. The CDR3 sequence is 15 residues long. CDR3 coding DNA: TGTGCCAGCACCTCAAACGGACTAGCGGGAGTTGAGCAGTTCTTC. Protein: CASTSNGLAGVEQFF.

This chain uses TRBV28 with TRBJ2-1, with 9 positions matching TRBD1. Trimming cost V 7 bases and J 7 bases; bases outside gene matches: 8. CDR1 and CDR2 (germline): MDHEN, SYDVKM. This CDR3 has 14 amino acids. Here the CDR3 reads CASTTGGQGNEQFF. The CDR3 DNA sequence: TGTGCCAGCACCACTGGGGGACAGGGAAATGAGCAGTTCTTC.

The rearrangement joins TRBV9 to TRBJ1-2, with D maybe TRBD1 (5 bases). V was cut by 0 bases and J by 4 bases, with 13 bases left in between. The germline CDR1 and CDR2 sequences are SGDLS and YYNGEE. The CDR3 is 15 amino acids. DNA for the CDR3: TGTGCCAGCAGCGTAGATCCAGGGCGGACCTATGGCTACACCTTC. This sequence encodes CASSVDPGRTYGYTF.

V gene TRBV25-1 combines with J gene TRBJ1-2, with a weak D call TRBD1 (6 bases). Per germline, CDR1 MGHDK and CDR2 SYGVNS. The CDR3 consists of 16 residues. Trimming took 4 bases from V and 7 from J, leaving 22 bases between them. CDR3 amino acids: CASSATMGGAIVGYTF. The CDR3 DNA reads TGTGCCAGCAGTGCCACTATGGGGGGGGCAATAGTTGGCTACACCTTC.

The chain couples TRBV7-2 to TRBJ1-6; D is unclear. V was clipped by 1 base and J by 5 bases, with 3 bases between them. Germline loops: CDR1 SGHTA, CDR2 FQGNSA. This CDR3 comprises 13 residues. For the CDR3, the DNA is TGTGCCAGCAGCTTAGAGCATAATTCACCCCTCCACTTT. Its translation is CASSLEHNSPLHF.

The J gene is TRBJ2-3, the V gene TRBV6-5; 9 bases align to TRBD2. The CDR3 loop spans 14 amino acids. Trimming cost V 7 bases and J 0 bases; bases outside gene matches: 2. Germline V gene lookup returns CDR1 MNHEY and CDR2 SVGAGI. As DNA, the CDR3 is TGTGCCAGCAAGACTAGCGGTAGCACAGATACGCAGTATTTT. Amino acid sequence: CASKTSGSTDTQYF.

The chain employs TRBV7-2 and TRBJ2-3; 11 nucleotides agree with TRBD2. CDR1 and CDR2 (germline): SGHTA, FQGNSA. The ends lost 5 bases at V and 5 bases at J; junction bases unmatched: 3. The CDR3 contains 14 residues. In DNA form, the CDR3 reads TGTGCCAGCAGCCCAGGACTAGCGGGAGATACGCAGTATTTT. Its protein is CASSPGLAGDTQYF.

This clone was seen just once. In nucleotides, the CDR3 is TGTGCCAGCAGCTTCGGCGGAGGGAGCGAACCTTACTATGGCTACACCTTC. Translated, it gives CASSFGGGSEPYYGYTF. The V and J genes are TRBV5-4 and TRBJ1-2, with D unclear. This CDR3 has 17 residues. V was shortened by 2 bases and J by 3 bases, with 20 bases between the two germline ends. From germline, CDR1 is SGHNT and CDR2 YYREEE (reference sequence).

CDR3 in amino acids: CATSDSGVGETQYF. The CDR3 nucleotides read TGTGCCACCAGTGATTCGGGGGTTGGAGAGACCCAGTACTTC. V gene TRBV24-1 combines with J gene TRBJ2-5; TRBD2 is a possible D gene (6 bases). The germline V gene encodes CDR1 KGHDR and CDR2 SFDVKD. This CDR3 region has 14 residues. V was shortened by 2 bases and J by 4 bases, with 10 bases between the two germline ends.

V and J are TRBV5-8 and TRBJ1-5, with D perhaps matching TRBD1 (5 bases). CDR3 length equals 16 residues. V gave up 1 base and J gave up 6 bases, with 17 bases separating them. In germline, CDR1 is SGHTS, CDR2 YDEGEE. The CDR3 loop is CASSLYGGGARQPQHF. CDR3 nucleotide sequence: TGTGCCAGCAGCTTGTACGGGGGAGGGGCTCGTCAGCCCCAGCATTTT.

The chain couples TRBV5-1 to TRBJ2-2; possibly TRBD1 for D (5 bases). V lost 0 bases and J lost 7, with 13 bases in between. The germline gives CDR1 SGHRS, CDR2 YFSETQ. This CDR3 is built from 15 residues. CDR3 in DNA: TGCGCCAGCAGCTTGGCCATAGGGGCAATCGGGGAGCTGTTTTTT. This translates into CASSLAIGAIGELFF.

This chain links TRBV24-1 with TRBJ1-5; 10 bases agree with TRBD1. The length of the CDR3 is 16 residues. Trimming at V came to 3 bases and at J to 4 bases, leaving 5 bases not matched to a gene. Germline V gene lookup returns CDR1 KGHDR and CDR2 SFDVKD. CDR3 in DNA: TGTGCCACCAGTGATGCGGGGGACAGGGGAAATCAGCCCCAGCATTTT. This gives the protein CATSDAGDRGNQPQHF.

This clone was observed a handful of times. This chain links TRBV3-1 (or the pseudogene TRBV3-2) with TRBJ2-2; 7 bases agree with TRBD2. V trimming: 4 bases; J trimming: 0 bases; junction bases outside the gene matches: 5. From germline, CDR1 is LGHDT and CDR2 YNNKEL (reference sequence). CDR3 length equals 16 residues. For the CDR3, the DNA is TGTGCCAGCAGCCCAGAGGGACTATCGAACACCGGGGAGCTGTTTTTT. It specifies CASSPEGLSNTGELFF.

This clone was detected ten times or more. This rearrangement joins TRBV12-5 to TRBJ2-3; 9 nucleotides agree with TRBD2. Per the germline V gene, CDR1 is LGHNT and CDR2 is FRNRAP. Trimming removed 6 bases from V and 6 bases from J; junction bases left unmatched: 13. The CDR3 is 16 residues long. The CDR3 loop reads CASGRRTSVSSDTQYF. CDR3 nucleotide sequence: TGTGCTAGTGGCCGACGGACTAGCGTGAGCTCGGATACGCAGTATTTT.